Sequencing of this T cell receptor (beta chain) was carried out in a study of blood T cell repertoires in COVID-19. The overall study: Samples taken during acute and convalescent COVID-19 were collected in the United States, Italy and Spain. In each case, the material was cDNA or gDNA derived from T cells, B-cell-depleted T cells, or PBMCs.

As processed by the authors: Reference gene primer amplification gave estimated nucleated cell counts. Sequencing used immunoSEQ multiplex PCR; TCRdb keeps in-frame clones, though not all of them. V and J calls and clone size come straight from that table; D and trimming were deduced from the DNA. The sample contains under 350,000 clones, about four fifths of which appear only once. V was pared by 8 bases and J by 7 bases, with 8 bases of the junction left unmatched. The CDR3 has 13 residues. Germline assignment: CDR1 SEHNR and CDR2 FQNEAQ (reference sequence). The TCR originated in a woman in her 50s who had recovered from COVID-19. The rearrangement uses TRBV7-9 and TRBJ2-1; 7 bases are shared with TRBD2. The sequencing input was peripheral blood. The CDR3 here is CASGFGGYNEQFF. The CDR3 nucleotides read TGTGCCAGCGGTTTCGGGGGGTATAATGAGCAGTTCTTC.